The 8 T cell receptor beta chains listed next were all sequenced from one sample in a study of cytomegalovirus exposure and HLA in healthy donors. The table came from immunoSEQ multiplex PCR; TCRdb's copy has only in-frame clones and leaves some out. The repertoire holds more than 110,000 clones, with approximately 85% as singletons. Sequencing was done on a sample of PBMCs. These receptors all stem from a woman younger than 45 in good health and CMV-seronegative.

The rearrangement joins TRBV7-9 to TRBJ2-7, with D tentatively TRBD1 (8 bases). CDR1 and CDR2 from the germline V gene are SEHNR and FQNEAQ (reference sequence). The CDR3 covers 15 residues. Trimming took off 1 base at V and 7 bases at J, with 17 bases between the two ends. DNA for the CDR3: TGTGCCAGCAGCTTAGGCACAGGGGGGGTACGAGAGCAGTACTTC. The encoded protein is CASSLGTGGVREQYF.

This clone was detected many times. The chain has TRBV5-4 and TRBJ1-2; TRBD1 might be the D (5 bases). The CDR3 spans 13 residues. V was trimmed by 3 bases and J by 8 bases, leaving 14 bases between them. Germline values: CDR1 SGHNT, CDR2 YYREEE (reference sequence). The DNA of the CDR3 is TGTGCCAGCAGCTCCTTTGGGGGAGGGGGCTACACCTTC. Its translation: CASSSFGGGGYTF.

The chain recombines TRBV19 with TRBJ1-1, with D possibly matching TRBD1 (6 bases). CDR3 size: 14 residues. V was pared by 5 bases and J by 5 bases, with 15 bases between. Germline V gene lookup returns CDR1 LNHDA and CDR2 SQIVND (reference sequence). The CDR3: CASSYRGGVTEAFF. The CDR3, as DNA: TGTGCCAGTAGTTATCGAGGGGGGGTAACTGAAGCTTTCTTT.

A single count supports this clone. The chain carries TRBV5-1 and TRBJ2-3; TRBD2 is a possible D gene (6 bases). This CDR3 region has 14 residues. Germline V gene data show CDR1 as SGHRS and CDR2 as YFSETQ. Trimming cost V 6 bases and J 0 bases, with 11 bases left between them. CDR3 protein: CASTWGLSTDTQYF. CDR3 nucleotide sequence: TGCGCCAGCACCTGGGGACTTAGCACAGATACGCAGTATTTT. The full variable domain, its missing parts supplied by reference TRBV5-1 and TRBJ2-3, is KAGVTQTPRYLIKTRGQQVTLSCSPISGHRSVSWYQQTPGQGLQFLFEYFSETQRNKGNFPGRFSGRQFSNSRSEMNVSTLELGDSALYLCASTWGLSTDTQYFGPGTRLTVL.

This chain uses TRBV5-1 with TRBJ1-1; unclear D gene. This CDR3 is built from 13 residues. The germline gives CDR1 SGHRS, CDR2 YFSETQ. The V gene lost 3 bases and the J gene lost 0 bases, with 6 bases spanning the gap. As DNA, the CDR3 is TGCGCCAGCAGCTCAGGTCTGAACACTGAAGCTTTCTTT. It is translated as CASSSGLNTEAFF.

CDR3 sequence (DNA): TGTGCCAGCAGCTTAAGGACAGGGAACACCGGGGAGCTGTTTTTT. It encodes CASSLRTGNTGELFF. This chain joins TRBV11-2 and TRBJ2-2; TRBD1 matches 7 bases. The J segment lost 1 base and the V segment lost 2 bases, leaving 1 base of the junction unmatched. The germline gives CDR1 SGHAT, CDR2 FQNNGV. The length of the CDR3 is 15 residues.

The CDR3 sequence: CASTSDGPETQYF. DNA of the CDR3: TGTGCCAGTACCTCGGATGGGCCCGAGACCCAGTACTTC. The genes are TRBV2 and TRBJ2-5, with unresolved D. V was pared by 9 bases and J by 5 bases, with 16 bases between. The CDR3 is 13 amino acids. CDR1 and CDR2 from the germline V gene are SNHLY and FYNNEI. The full variable domain, its missing parts supplied by reference TRBV2 and TRBJ2-5, is EPEVTQTPSHQVTQMGQEVILRCVPISNHLYFYWYRQILGQKVEFLVSFYNNEISEKSEIFDDQFSVERPDGSNFTLKIRSTKLEDSAMYFCASTSDGPETQYFGPGTRLLVL.

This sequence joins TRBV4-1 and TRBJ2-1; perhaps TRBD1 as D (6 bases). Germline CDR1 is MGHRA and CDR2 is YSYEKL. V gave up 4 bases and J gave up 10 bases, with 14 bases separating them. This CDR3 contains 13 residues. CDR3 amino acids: CASSLLDDREQFF. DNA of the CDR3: TGCGCCAGCAGCCTCCTCGACGACAGGGAGCAGTTCTTC.